This T cell receptor (beta chain) was documented in a study of T cell responses to AZD1222 COVID-19 vaccine. Remarks on this clone: Its target is not known.

Assay used: immunoSEQ multiplex PCR; TCRdb lists only in-frame clones, some missing. The sample lists over 110,000 clones, around nine tenths occurring once. Pooled together were second doses at about 4 or about 12 weeks. CDR3 length: 12 residues. J lost 10 bases, V lost 2 bases, and 3 bases had no gene match. Looked up from germline, CDR1 is SGHRS and CDR2 is YFSETQ. Study-wide results and limits: Clonal diversity was possibly underestimated, and white British individuals and females predominated among donors. Spike-specific TCR breadth and depth grew following two AZD1222 doses.

The J gene is TRBJ2-1, the V gene TRBV5-1, with 7 positions matching TRBD2. The specimen was peripheral blood, collected 28 days after the second AZD1222 dose. The clonotype comes from an adult who received the AZD1222 COVID-19 vaccine. CDR3 protein: CASSLTRGEQFF. The DNA for the CDR3 is TGCGCCAGCAGCTTAACGCGGGGGGAGCAGTTCTTC.